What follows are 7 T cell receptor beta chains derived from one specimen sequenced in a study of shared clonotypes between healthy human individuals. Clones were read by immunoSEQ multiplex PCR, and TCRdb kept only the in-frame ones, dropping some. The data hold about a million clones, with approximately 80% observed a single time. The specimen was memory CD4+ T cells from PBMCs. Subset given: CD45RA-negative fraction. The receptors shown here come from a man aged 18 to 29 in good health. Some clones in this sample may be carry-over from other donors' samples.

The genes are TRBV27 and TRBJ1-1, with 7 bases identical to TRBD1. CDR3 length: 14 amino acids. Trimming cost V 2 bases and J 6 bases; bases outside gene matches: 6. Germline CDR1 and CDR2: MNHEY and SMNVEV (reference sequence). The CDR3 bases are TGTGCCAGCAGTTTAGCAGGGGGGAGAGCTGAAGCTTTCTTT. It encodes CASSLAGGRAEAFF.

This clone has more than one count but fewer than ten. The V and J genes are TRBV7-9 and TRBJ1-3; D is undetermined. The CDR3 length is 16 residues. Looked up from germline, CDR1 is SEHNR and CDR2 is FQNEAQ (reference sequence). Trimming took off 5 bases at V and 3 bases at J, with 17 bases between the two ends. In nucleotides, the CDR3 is TGTGCCAGCAGCCCCATGGGGTTATTCGGTGGAAACACCATATATTTT. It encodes CASSPMGLFGGNTIYF.

This CDR3 reads CASSLEGGPSGANVLTF. The CDR3 DNA is TGCGCCAGCAGCTTGGAAGGGGGACCCTCTGGGGCCAACGTCCTGACTTTC. J is TRBJ2-6 and V is TRBV5-1; D is perhaps TRBD1 (6 bases). The CDR3 contains 17 residues. V was trimmed by 0 bases and J by 0 bases, leaving 10 bases between them. Germline V gives CDR1 SGHRS, CDR2 YFSETQ.

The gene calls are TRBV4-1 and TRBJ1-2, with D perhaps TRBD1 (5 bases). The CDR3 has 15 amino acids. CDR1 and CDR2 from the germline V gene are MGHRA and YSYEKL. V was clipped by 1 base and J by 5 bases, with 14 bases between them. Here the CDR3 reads CASSQAQTGPYGYTF. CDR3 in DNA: TGCGCCAGCAGCCAAGCTCAAACGGGACCTTATGGCTACACCTTC.

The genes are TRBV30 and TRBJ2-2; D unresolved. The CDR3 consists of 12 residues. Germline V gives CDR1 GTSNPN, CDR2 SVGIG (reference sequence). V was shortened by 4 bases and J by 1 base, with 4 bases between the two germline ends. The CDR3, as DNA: TGTGCCTGGAACGTGAACACCGGGGAGCTGTTTTTT. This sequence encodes CAWNVNTGELFF.

CDR3 in amino acids: CASRSTGTKETQYF. CDR3 DNA sequence: TGTGCCAGCAGATCGACCGGGACAAAGGAGACCCAGTACTTC. The V gene is TRBV13, the J gene TRBJ2-5; perhaps TRBD1 as D (6 bases). V was shortened by 6 bases and J by 5 bases, with 16 bases between the two germline ends. The CDR3 covers 14 residues. CDR1 is PRHDT and CDR2 is FYEKMQ in the germline V gene (reference sequence).

The CDR3 DNA reads TGTGCCAGTTCAACCGGGACTAGCGGGAGGTCCCTTGGCTCCTACAATGAGCAGTTCTTC. It codes for CASSTGTSGRSLGSYNEQFF. J is TRBJ2-1 and V is TRBV19, with 15 bases fitting TRBD2. Germline CDR1 reads LNHDA; CDR2 reads SQIVND (reference sequence). With V trimmed by 8 bases and J by 0 bases, 14 bases remained unmatched. The length of the CDR3 is 20 residues.